The sequence of this T cell receptor beta chain was determined in a study of T cells in Graves' hyperthyroidism and ophthalmopathy. Regarding this clonotype: One base away lies a much larger clone, so this may be a sequencing read error.

For the diagnoses, clinical symptoms, serum thyroxine and TRAb, thyroid ultrasound and orbital computed tomography were used. Amplification of TCR beta CDR3 regions used RNA as the template. First-round RT-PCR of the TCR CDR3 relied on the HTBI primer set. TCRdb recomputed calls from the multiplex PCR reads with MiXCR, one row per CDR3 protein. The table includes 300,000 to 350,000 distinct CDR3 sequences, roughly 17% detected once. CDR1 and CDR2 (germline): SGHTA, FQGNSA. The CDR3 loop spans 16 amino acids. J is TRBJ2-1 and V is TRBV7-2; 8 nucleotides align to TRBD2. What was sequenced was blood. The TCR sequence derives from a young man with Graves' hyperthyroidism. The CDR3 sequence: CASSPTGLASYNGQFF. The DNA for the CDR3 is TGTGCCAGCAGCCCAACCGGACTAGCCTCCTACAATGGGCAGTTCTTC.